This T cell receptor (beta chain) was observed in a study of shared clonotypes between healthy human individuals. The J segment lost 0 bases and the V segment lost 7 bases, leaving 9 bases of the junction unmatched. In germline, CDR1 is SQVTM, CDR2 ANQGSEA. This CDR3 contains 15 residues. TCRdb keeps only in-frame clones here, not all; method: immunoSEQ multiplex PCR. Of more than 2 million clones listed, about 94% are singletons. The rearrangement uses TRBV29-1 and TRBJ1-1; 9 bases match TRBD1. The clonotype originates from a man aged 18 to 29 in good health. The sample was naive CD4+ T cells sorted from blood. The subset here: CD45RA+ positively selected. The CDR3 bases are TGCAGCGCCCAGACAGGGGGTAGTTTGAACACTGAAGCTTTCTTT. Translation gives CSAQTGGSLNTEAFF.